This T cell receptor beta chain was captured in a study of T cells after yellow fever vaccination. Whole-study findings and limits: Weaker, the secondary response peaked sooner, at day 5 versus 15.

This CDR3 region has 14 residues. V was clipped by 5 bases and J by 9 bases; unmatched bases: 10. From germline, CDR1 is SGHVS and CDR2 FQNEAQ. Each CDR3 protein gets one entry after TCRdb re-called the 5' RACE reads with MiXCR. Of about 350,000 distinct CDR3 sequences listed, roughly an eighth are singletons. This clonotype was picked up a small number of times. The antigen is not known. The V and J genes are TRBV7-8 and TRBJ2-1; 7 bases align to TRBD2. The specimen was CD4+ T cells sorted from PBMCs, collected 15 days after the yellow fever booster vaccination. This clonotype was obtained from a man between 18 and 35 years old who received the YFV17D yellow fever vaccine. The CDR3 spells CASSLREGRGEQFF. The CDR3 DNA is TGTGCCAGCAGCCTAAGGGAGGGACGGGGTGAGCAGTTCTTC.